The 11 T cell receptor beta chains presented below share a single source sample, sequenced in a study of CD8 T cells in ankylosing spondylitis. TCRdb fed the 5' RACE reads into MiXCR, producing one record per CDR3 protein. The sample yields 250,000 or so distinct CDR3 sequences, approximately 12% seen once. Sequencing was carried out using blood, either unsorted or a sorted T cell fraction (not recorded which). These receptors were collected from a male donor with ankylosing spondylitis or in good health (not recorded which).

V and J are TRBV20-1 and TRBJ2-7, with D uncertain. The germline V gene encodes CDR1 DFQATT and CDR2 SNEGSKA (reference sequence). The CDR3 covers 14 residues. V shed 2 bases and J shed 5 bases, with 16 bases lying between them. CDR3 protein: CSARSHLDIHEQYF. CDR3 bases: TGCAGTGCTAGATCCCATCTCGACATCCACGAGCAGTACTTC.

This clonotype was seen ten or more times. This sequence joins TRBV20-1 and TRBJ1-2; D is possibly TRBD1 (5 bases). The V end was cut by 6 bases, the J end by 5 bases, with 13 bases between. The CDR3 is 12 residues long. From germline, CDR1 is DFQATT and CDR2 SNEGSKA (reference sequence). CDR3 sequence (DNA): TGCAGTGCCACCGGGACCACATATGGCTACACCTTC. As protein: CSATGTTYGYTF.

This clonotype has ten or more counts. The rearrangement links TRBV28 to TRBJ2-7, with D perhaps matching TRBD1 (7 bases). Per the germline V gene, CDR1 is MDHEN and CDR2 is SYDVKM. Trimming shortened V by 7 bases and J by 4 bases, and 14 bases separated the two germline ends. The CDR3 contains 13 residues. CDR3 coding DNA: TGTGCCAGCACAGGGGGAGGCATATACGAGCAGTACTTC. As protein: CASTGGGIYEQYF.

This clonotype was counted many times. The V and J genes are TRBV12-3 or TRBV12-4 and TRBJ1-3; tentative D call: TRBD1 (5 bases). This CDR3 has 15 residues. Trimming took 5 bases from V and 0 from J, leaving 11 bases between them. In nucleotides, the CDR3 is TGTGCCAGCAGTCAGGGATCCGTCTCTGGAAACACCATATATTTT. Amino acid sequence: CASSQGSVSGNTIYF.

Many counts were recorded for this clonotype. The rearrangement links TRBV4-1 to TRBJ2-5; TRBD1 might be the D (6 bases). The V and J ends lost 0 bases and 5 bases respectively, with 16 bases between them. The CDR3 totals 16 residues. Germline lookup yields CDR1 MGHRA and CDR2 YSYEKL. The chain's CDR3 is CASSQDWGLAMETQYF. In nucleotides, the CDR3 is TGCGCCAGCAGCCAAGATTGGGGGCTAGCTATGGAGACCCAGTACTTC.

This clonotype has ten or more counts. The V call is TRBV20-1, the J call TRBJ2-3; TRBD1 matches 7 bases. The CDR3 runs 13 residues. J was trimmed by 3 bases and V by 5 bases; bases with no gene match: 5. Germline-derived CDR1 and CDR2 are DFQATT and SNEGSKA (reference sequence). The CDR3 DNA follows: TGCAGTGCTTCGACAGGGCCAACAGATACGCAGTATTTT. Protein: CSASTGPTDTQYF.

This clonotype occurred many times. V usage is TRBV20-1 and J usage is TRBJ2-7; 8 bases align to TRBD2. Germline CDR1 reads DFQATT; CDR2 reads SNEGSKA (reference sequence). This CDR3 comprises 14 residues. V lost 1 base, J lost 3 bases, and 5 bases stayed unmatched. CDR3 residues: CSARGLLAGYEQYF. The CDR3 DNA is TGCAGTGCTAGAGGTCTCCTAGCGGGCTACGAGCAGTACTTC.

In this sample, this clonotype turned up many times. The gene calls are TRBV29-1 and TRBJ1-2; TRBD1 might be the D (6 bases). Germline loops: CDR1 SQVTM, CDR2 ANQGSEA. V was shortened by 6 bases and J by 6 bases, with 11 bases between the two germline ends. The CDR3 is 11 residues long. The CDR3 loop reads CSVLQGNGYTF. In DNA, the CDR3 is TGCAGCGTCCTACAGGGTAATGGCTACACCTTC. The full variable domain, with the rest looked up from reference TRBV29-1 and TRBJ1-2, is SAVISQKPSRDICQRGTSLTIQCQVDSQVTMMFWYRQQPGQSLTLIATANQGSEATYESGFVIDKFPISRPNLTFSTLTVSNMSPEDSSIYLCSVLQGNGYTFGSGTRLTVV.

This clonotype appeared many times. The chain uses TRBV4-1 and TRBJ2-1; TRBD2 aligns across 12 bases. J gave up 5 bases and V 4 bases, and 6 bases lay outside the gene matches. The germline V gene has CDR1 MGHRA and CDR2 YSYEKL. The CDR3 runs 16 residues. The CDR3 coding sequence is TGCGCCAGCAGCCGCCAAACTAGCGGGGGGAACAATGAGCAGTTCTTC. Translating it yields CASSRQTSGGNNEQFF.

In this sample, this clonotype turned up many times. The CDR3 coding sequence is TGTGCCAGCAGTCTGGGAAGGACCTACGAGCAGTACTTC. Its protein is CASSLGRTYEQYF. The J gene is TRBJ2-7, the V gene TRBV12-3 or TRBV12-4; D is unclear. V was trimmed by 5 bases and J by 2 bases, leaving 10 bases between them. The CDR3 runs to 13 residues.

This clonotype showed up many times. The chain's CDR3 is CASSQPGNTEAFF. The CDR3 DNA sequence: TGTGCCAGCAGCCAGCCGGGAAACACTGAAGCTTTCTTT. This chain joins TRBV3-1 and TRBJ1-1; D is undetermined. Germline V gives CDR1 LGHDT, CDR2 YNNKEL (reference sequence). This CDR3 region has 13 residues. V was trimmed by 3 bases and J by 2 bases, leaving 7 bases between them.